This T cell receptor (beta chain) was documented in a study of cytomegalovirus exposure and HLA in healthy donors. Broader study findings: Available immune exposure information was restricted to CMV serostatus only. Analyses of presence/absence relied on an assumption of roughly uniform sequencing depth across donors. There were reportedly fewer N-insertions in an Asian-associated ancestry cluster than the approximately 670-donor mean, in a later analysis.

A remark on this clone: The antigen is undetermined.

Germline loops: CDR1 SGHNT, CDR2 YYREEE (reference sequence). The J segment lost 5 bases and the V segment lost 3 bases, leaving 3 bases of the junction unmatched. This CDR3 spans 14 amino acids. A multiplex PCR was run with 60 Vbeta primers and 13 Jbeta primers. Original analysis: In a later analysis, of 70 million to 85 million unique beta chains, 9 million to 11 million appeared in at least two donors. Assay: immunoSEQ multiplex PCR; the TCRdb copy retains only in-frame clones and omits some. That table is the source of V, J and clone size, and D and trimming were worked out from the DNA. The repertoire holds 65,000 to 85,000 clones, with roughly 70% as singletons.

The clonotype comes from a male donor in good health and CMV-seropositive. Sequenced input: PBMCs. This chain links TRBV5-4 with TRBJ2-1, with 9 nucleotides matching TRBD2. For the CDR3, the DNA is TGTGCCAGCAGCTGGGGACTAGCAGACAATGAGCAGTTCTTC. This gives the protein CASSWGLADNEQFF.